Reported below is one TCR beta chain. These data come from a study of blood T cell repertoires in COVID-19. The wider study: T cells, B-cell-depleted T cells, or PBMCs supplied cDNA or gDNA.

The V gene's germline CDR1 is GTSNPN and CDR2 SVGIG (reference sequence). The CDR3 extends over 15 amino acids. V lost 0 bases to trimming and J lost 1 base, with 12 bases between them. Original methodology: By means of reference gene primer amplification, nucleated cell counts were estimated. Profiling relied on immunoSEQ multiplex PCR, and the TCRdb table lists in-frame clones only, not all of them. V and J calls and clone size are copied from that table; D and trimming were computed from the DNA. The table includes approximately 480,000 clones, 87% detected once. The chain uses TRBV30 and TRBJ2-5; D is perhaps TRBD1 (6 bases). The origin of this receptor is a woman younger than 35 who had recovered from COVID-19. The sequencing input was PBMCs or T cells enriched from blood (not recorded which). CDR3 nucleotide sequence: TGTGCCTGGAGTGTTTGGGACACCCCCCAAGAGACCCAGTACTTC. Translation gives CAWSVWDTPQETQYF.